This record covers a single TCR beta chain. Study members were between 18 and 89 years old and lived in 24 US regions. Donors in Cohort 3 counted as recovered after two negative PCRs, clearance, or symptom resolution. The sample belongs to a study of blood T cell repertoires in COVID-19. Background on the study: In each case, the material was cDNA or gDNA derived from T cells, B-cell-depleted T cells, or PBMCs.

With 7 bases removed from V and 4 bases from J, the gap between germline ends came to 23 bases. This CDR3 comprises 17 residues. Germline CDR1 and CDR2: MNHEY and SMNVEV (reference sequence). Measured with immunoSEQ multiplex PCR; TCRdb has only the in-frame clones, and not every one. The data contain roughly 330,000 clones, 87% of them singletons. The chain recombines TRBV27 with TRBJ2-1, with a possible D match to TRBD2 (5 bases). The sample comprised PBMCs or T cells enriched from blood (not recorded which). The clonotype comes from a woman aged 25 to 39 who had recovered from COVID-19. The DNA for the CDR3 is TGTGCCAGCAACCTCCGGGGTTTCCATCGAGAATACAATGAGCAGTTCTTC. It translates to CASNLRGFHREYNEQFF.